The T cell receptor beta chain described here comes from a study of blood T cell repertoires in COVID-19. The wider study: Acute and convalescent COVID-19 samples came from the United States, Italy and Spain. The cDNA or gDNA used as material had been derived from T cells, B-cell-depleted T cells, or PBMCs.

Per the authors' pipeline: For nucleated cells, counts were estimated from reference gene primer amplification. TCRdb's copy holds only in-frame clones and misses some; the assay was immunoSEQ multiplex PCR. V, J and clone size derive from that table, while D and trimming were established from the DNA sequence. The sample holds 120,000 to 150,000 clones, about 80% seen once. Germline V lookup: CDR1 SGHRS, CDR2 YFSETQ. Between the trimmed V and J ends, which lost 3 bases and 0 bases, there was a span of 21 bases. This CDR3 is built from 18 residues. The gene calls are TRBV5-1 and TRBJ1-1, with D tentatively TRBD1 (5 bases). The receptor's source is a man aged 60 to 75 with acute or convalescent COVID-19. What was sequenced was peripheral blood. CDR3 region: CASSSGEVGLRMNTEAFF. The CDR3 DNA reads TGCGCCAGCAGCTCGGGGGAGGTGGGACTCCGGATGAACACTGAAGCTTTCTTT. The full variable domain, rest sourced from reference TRBV5-1 and TRBJ1-1, is KAGVTQTPRYLIKTRGQQVTLSCSPISGHRSVSWYQQTPGQGLQFLFEYFSETQRNKGNFPGRFSGRQFSNSRSEMNVSTLELGDSALYLCASSSGEVGLRMNTEAFFGQGTRLTVV.